This TCR beta chain was captured by sequencing in a study of T cell repertoires in cytomegalovirus infection. Across the whole study: Carrying CMV and the relevant HLA type showed in public TCR beta signatures. General observations from the study: Of the TCR beta families, the public ones yielded a cumulative frequency that identified carriers of CMV plus the relevant HLA.

This clonotype was recorded a few times. Its antigen is unknown. TCRdb independently ran MiXCR on the reads; one entry per CDR3 protein. Of roughly 200,000 distinct CDR3 sequences in the sample, approximately 17% were seen once. Looked up from germline, CDR1 is SGHNT and CDR2 is YENEEA. The CDR3 loop spans 13 amino acids. V lost 6 bases, J lost 6 bases, and 15 bases lay in between. Sequenced sample: CD8+ T cells from PBMCs. This chain links TRBV11-3 with TRBJ2-7; possible D gene TRBD1, 5 bases. The clonotype originates from a human donor in good health (CMV status not recorded). Some clones in this sample may be carry-over from other donors' samples. The CDR3 DNA sequence: TGTGCCAGCAGTCTCCAGGGTATGAGCGAGCAGTACTTC. Amino acid sequence: CASSLQGMSEQYF.